The clone carrying this T cell receptor beta chain was seen ten or more times. This sample is part of a study of T cells in Graves' hyperthyroidism and ophthalmopathy. Per germline, CDR1 MNHEY and CDR2 SVGAGI. The CDR3 totals 15 residues. Between the trimmed V and J ends, which lost 0 bases and 7 bases, there was a span of 10 bases. Regions amplified from RNA transcripts were the TCR beta CDR3 regions. First-round RT-PCR with HTBI primers amplified the TCR CDR3 region. TCRdb redid the calling of the multiplex PCR reads with MiXCR, one entry per CDR3 protein. This sample has approximately 510,000 distinct CDR3 sequences, with about 20% found just once.

Source material: blood. The chain links TRBV6-5 to TRBJ1-6; perhaps TRBD1 as D (5 bases). This clonotype was sampled from a man aged 18-30 years with Graves' hyperthyroidism. The CDR3 region has the DNA TGTGCCAGCAGTTACTCGATTGCAGGGAATTCACCCCTCCACTTT. Its protein is CASSYSIAGNSPLHF.